These 26 T cell receptor beta chains were sequenced from one sample in a study of blood T cell repertoires in COVID-19. Only in-frame clones appear in the TCRdb table, and some are missing; sequencing was by immunoSEQ multiplex PCR. Of roughly 190,000 clones listed, roughly 80% were seen once; the top ten hold approximately 15%. Material for sequencing was peripheral blood. The receptors originated from a man aged 30-40 years with active or convalescent COVID-19.

The V gene is TRBV11-3, the J gene TRBJ2-7; possible D gene TRBD2, 6 bases. Trimming removed 5 bases from V and 3 bases from J, with 17 bases in between. The CDR3 is 15 amino acids. Germline CDR1 and CDR2: SGHNT and YENEEA. CDR3 protein: CASSLPSAPFYEQYV. CDR3 nucleotide sequence: TGTGCCAGCAGCCTCCCTAGCGCCCCTTTCTACGAGCAGTACGTC.

The J gene is TRBJ2-3, the V gene TRBV19; D may be TRBD1 (6 bases). V dropped 5 bases and J dropped 3 bases, with 12 bases sitting between them. The CDR3 consists of 14 residues. In germline, CDR1 is LNHDA, CDR2 SQIVND (reference sequence). CDR3 in DNA: TGTGCCAGTAGTCAGGGGACGGTGACAGATACGCAGTATTTT. It yields the protein CASSQGTVTDTQYF.

The V and J genes are TRBV5-8 and TRBJ2-4; 11 nucleotides agree with TRBD1. V shed 4 bases, J shed 3 bases, and the junction held 12 bases outside the gene matches. This CDR3 comprises 18 residues. Germline V gene sequence: CDR1 SGHTS, CDR2 YDEGEE. CDR3 in amino acids: CASSPGTGGSQSKNIQYF. CDR3 nucleotides: TGTGCCAGCAGCCCCGGGACAGGGGGAAGCCAAAGCAAAAACATTCAGTACTTC. The variable domain in full, with the rest retrieved from reference TRBV5-8 and TRBJ2-4, is EAGVTQSPTHLIKTRGQQATLRCSPISGHTSVYWYQQALGLGLQFLLWYDEGEERNRGNFPPRFSGRQFPNYSSELNVNALELEDSALYLCASSPGTGGSQSKNIQYFGAGTRLSVL.

V and J are TRBV6-1 and TRBJ1-1; TRBD1 might be the D (6 bases). Germline V CDR1 and CDR2: MNHNS, SASEGT. The CDR3 is 18 amino acids. V lost 2 bases to trimming and J lost 5 bases, with 24 bases between them. This CDR3 is CASSESSFGGPRRTEAFF. The CDR3 DNA is TGTGCCAGCAGTGAATCGTCCTTTGGGGGCCCCCGGCGGACTGAAGCTTTCTTT.

Only one count was recorded for this clone. The J gene is TRBJ1-2, the V gene TRBV4-1, with D perhaps matching TRBD1 (5 bases). Trimming shortened V by 4 bases and J by 6 bases, and 18 bases separated the two germline ends. This CDR3 has 15 amino acids. Germline CDR1 and CDR2: MGHRA and YSYEKL. Written as DNA, the CDR3 is TGCGCCAGCAGCCGGGGACCCAGGGAGGAAAATGGCTACACCTTC. It encodes CASSRGPREENGYTF.

The rearrangement links TRBV5-8 to TRBJ2-1; 7 bases are shared with TRBD2. CDR1 and CDR2 (germline): SGHTS, YDEGEE. Trimming at V came to 4 bases and at J to 4 bases, leaving 8 bases not matched to a gene. The CDR3 extends over 15 amino acids. This chain's CDR3 is CASSGGLVRYNEQFF. The CDR3 bases are TGTGCCAGCAGCGGAGGACTAGTTCGTTACAATGAGCAGTTCTTC.

This clone has a single count. Other DNA variants within this sample encode the same CDR3. V is TRBV5-1 and J is TRBJ2-5, with TRBD2 as a possible D gene (5 bases). The CDR3 has 14 amino acids. Trimming removed 1 base from V and 2 bases from J, with 9 bases in between. Germline loops: CDR1 SGHRS, CDR2 YFSETQ. The CDR3 DNA sequence: TGCGCCAGCAGCTTGTTCGGGGTACAAGAGACCCAGTACTTC. This codes for CASSLFGVQETQYF.

V is TRBV14 and J is TRBJ1-1, with D hard to call. Germline V gene sequence: CDR1 SGHDN, CDR2 FVKESK. Trimming stripped 3 bases from V and 1 base from J, with 9 bases between. CDR3 length: 14 residues. The CDR3 here is CASSHGLSNTEAFF. The CDR3, as DNA: TGTGCCAGCAGCCACGGTTTGTCGAACACTGAAGCTTTCTTT.

The chain is built from TRBV19 and TRBJ1-5; 8 bases fit TRBD1. The CDR3 is 17 residues long. V lost 3 bases, J lost 2 bases, and 9 bases stayed unmatched. CDR1 and CDR2 (germline): LNHDA, SQIVND (reference sequence). This chain's CDR3 is CASSIRQNRGGNQPQHF. The CDR3 nucleotides read TGTGCCAGTAGTATTCGGCAGAACAGGGGGGGCAATCAGCCCCAGCATTTT. The entire variable domain, with the rest obtained from reference TRBV19 and TRBJ1-5, is as follows: DGGITQSPKYLFRKEGQNVTLSCEQNLNHDAMYWYRQDPGQGLRLIYYSQIVNDFQKGDIAEGYSVSREKKESFPLTVTSAQKNPTAFYLCASSIRQNRGGNQPQHFGDGTRLSIL.

The rearrangement links TRBV28 to TRBJ1-1; TRBD1 matches 7 bases. This CDR3 contains 15 residues. The ends lost 6 bases at V and 7 bases at J; junction bases unmatched: 14. Germline assignment: CDR1 MDHEN and CDR2 SYDVKM. The CDR3 spells CASSRQGNRRIEAFF. In DNA form, the CDR3 reads TGTGCCAGCAGCCGACAGGGAAACAGAAGAATTGAAGCTTTCTTT.

This chain joins TRBV10-3 and TRBJ1-6, with 9 bases that match TRBD1. The V gene's germline CDR1 is ENHRY and CDR2 SYGVKD. The CDR3 contains 14 residues. The V gene end was trimmed by 6 bases and the J gene end by 7 bases; junction bases not matched to a gene: 4. The CDR3 sequence: CAIRQGALNSPLHF. CDR3 DNA sequence: TGTGCCATCAGACAGGGGGCTTTGAATTCACCCCTCCACTTT.

In its sample, this clone was seen a few times. V usage is TRBV27 and J usage is TRBJ1-1; D might be TRBD1 (5 bases). The CDR3 totals 13 residues. Trimming left V 5 bases short and J 4 bases short, with 11 bases between. CDR1 is MNHEY, CDR2 SMNVEV, per germline (reference sequence). The CDR3 loop reads CASSPTDRTEAFF. In nucleotides, the CDR3 is TGTGCCAGCAGTCCGACAGACCGCACTGAAGCTTTCTTT.

The chain recombines TRBV5-4 with TRBJ1-4; D might be TRBD1 (5 bases). The CDR3 contains 15 residues. V gave up 4 bases and J gave up 7 bases, with 17 bases separating them. Germline-derived CDR1 and CDR2 are SGHNT and YYREEE (reference sequence). This CDR3 is CASSPGGVGTEKLFF. As DNA, the CDR3 is TGTGCCAGCAGCCCTGGGGGGGTCGGGACTGAAAAACTGTTTTTT. The whole variable domain, remainder taken from reference TRBV5-4 and TRBJ1-4, is ETGVTQSPTHLIKTRGQQVTLRCSSQSGHNTVSWYQQALGQGPQFIFQYYREEENGRGNFPPRFSGLQFPNYSSELNVNALELDDSALYLCASSPGGVGTEKLFFGSGTQLSVL.

The chain links TRBV9 to TRBJ2-1, with 7 bases that match TRBD2. V was clipped by 2 bases and J by 2 bases; unmatched bases: 4. Germline lookup yields CDR1 SGDLS and CDR2 YYNGEE. CDR3 length: 15 residues. The CDR3 region is CASSVSGVAYNEQFF. The CDR3 DNA reads as TGTGCCAGCAGCGTGAGCGGGGTAGCCTACAATGAGCAGTTCTTC. The full variable domain, its missing parts supplied by reference TRBV9 and TRBJ2-1, is DSGVTQTPKHLITATGQRVTLRCSPRSGDLSVYWYQQSLDQGLQFLIQYYNGEERAKGNILERFSAQQFPDLHSELNLSSLELGDSALYFCASSVSGVAYNEQFFGPGTRLTVL.

This clone appeared a few times. The chain carries TRBV19 and TRBJ1-4; 11 nucleotides align to TRBD1. With V trimmed by 8 bases and J by 7 bases, 3 bases remained unmatched. The CDR3 sequence is 13 residues long. Germline V CDR1 and CDR2: LNHDA, SQIVND (reference sequence). CDR3: CASGTGGSEKLFF. CDR3 nucleotides: TGTGCCAGTGGGACAGGGGGTAGTGAAAAACTGTTTTTT.

The chain is built from TRBV4-1 and TRBJ2-1, with a weak D call TRBD1 (5 bases). The CDR3 covers 14 residues. Germline V CDR1 and CDR2: MGHRA, YSYEKL. V was trimmed by 3 bases and J by 4 bases, leaving 10 bases between them. Here the CDR3 reads CASSQLTVYNEQFF. As DNA, the CDR3 is TGCGCCAGCAGCCAGTTGACAGTGTACAATGAGCAGTTCTTC.

The chain recombines TRBV2 with TRBJ1-2, with 9 bases fitting TRBD1. With 7 bases clipped from V and 3 bases from J, the junction kept 12 bases outside the gene matches. Per germline, CDR1 SNHLY and CDR2 FYNNEI. CDR3 size: 16 residues. In DNA form, the CDR3 reads TGTGCCAGCAACCTCAACCGGGACAGGGTTGACTATGGCTACACCTTC. Its protein is CASNLNRDRVDYGYTF.

The CDR3 region is CASSLTQTRTEAFF. CDR3 bases: TGTGCCAGCAGCCTGACACAGACCCGGACTGAAGCTTTCTTT. V usage is TRBV3-1 (or the pseudogene TRBV3-2) and J usage is TRBJ1-1; unclear D gene. The CDR3 runs to 14 residues. Germline-derived CDR1 and CDR2 are LGHDT and YNNKEL (reference sequence). The V gene lost 4 bases and the J gene lost 5 bases, with 14 bases spanning the gap.

This clone was observed a handful of times. The V and J genes are TRBV4-3 and TRBJ1-4, with D maybe TRBD1 (5 bases). Per germline, CDR1 LGHNA and CDR2 YSLEER. The ends were cut back, 0 bases at V and 6 bases at J, with 20 bases in the middle. The CDR3 is made up of 18 amino acids. The CDR3 spells CASSQDRAGMRRDEKLFF. The CDR3 coding sequence is TGCGCCAGCAGCCAAGATAGGGCAGGGATGAGGAGGGATGAAAAACTGTTTTTT.

This clone has just a few counts. This chain connects TRBV27 to TRBJ2-7, with TRBD2 matching 12 bases. The ends lost 5 bases at V and 0 bases at J; junction bases unmatched: 2. The CDR3 spans 15 residues. The germline V gene has CDR1 MNHEY and CDR2 SMNVEV (reference sequence). The CDR3 loop is CASSILAGGSYEQYF. The CDR3 nucleotides are TGTGCCAGCAGTATACTAGCGGGAGGCTCCTACGAGCAGTACTTC.

This chain connects TRBV28 to TRBJ1-4, with D tentatively TRBD1 (5 bases). Germline V gene data show CDR1 as MDHEN and CDR2 as SYDVKM. The CDR3 has 17 residues. V lost 4 bases to trimming and J lost 5 bases, with 20 bases between them. CDR3 DNA sequence: TGTGCCAGCAGTTCCCAGCGGGGCCGAGGGCGCAATGAAAAACTGTTTTTT. It specifies CASSSQRGRGRNEKLFF.

The chain recombines TRBV28 with TRBJ1-2; TRBD1 matches 9 bases. J was trimmed by 5 bases and V by 6 bases; bases with no gene match: 10. The CDR3 is 15 residues long. Germline CDR1 is MDHEN and CDR2 is SYDVKM. This CDR3 is CASRLPGQGRYGYTF. The CDR3 DNA reads as TGTGCCAGCAGACTGCCGGGACAGGGAAGGTATGGCTACACCTTC.

This chain joins TRBV9 and TRBJ1-2, with TRBD1 matching 10 bases. Trimming took 3 bases from V and 8 from J; bases not matched to a gene: 10. CDR1 and CDR2 (germline): SGDLS, YYNGEE. The CDR3 consists of 15 residues. The CDR3 bases are TGTGCCAGCAGCGCGAAGACAGGGGGCAACGGCGGCTACACCTTC. Protein product: CASSAKTGGNGGYTF.

The gene calls are TRBV19 and TRBJ2-2, with 11 bases that match TRBD1. This CDR3 contains 18 residues. Trimming cost V 5 bases and J 7 bases; bases outside gene matches: 15. Germline CDR1 reads LNHDA; CDR2 reads SQIVND (reference sequence). Here the CDR3 reads CASSAIPGQGEKVGELFF. CDR3 sequence (DNA): TGTGCCAGTAGTGCTATACCGGGACAGGGGGAGAAAGTCGGGGAGCTGTTTTTT.

This clone was seen only a few times. The DNA of the CDR3 is TGTGCCAGTCGGATTGGACAGGGGACTTCACCCCTCCACTTT. This translates into CASRIGQGTSPLHF. The rearrangement links TRBV19 to TRBJ1-6; 9 nucleotides align to TRBD1. The CDR3 extends over 14 amino acids. With 8 bases clipped from V and 9 bases from J, the junction kept 8 bases outside the gene matches. CDR1 LNHDA and CDR2 SQIVND come from the germline V gene (reference sequence). Full variable domain (remainder filled in from reference TRBV19 and TRBJ1-6): DGGITQSPKYLFRKEGQNVTLSCEQNLNHDAMYWYRQDPGQGLRLIYYSQIVNDFQKGDIAEGYSVSREKKESFPLTVTSAQKNPTAFYLCASRIGQGTSPLHFGNGTRLTVT.

The genes are TRBV9 and TRBJ2-3; 9 bases match TRBD2. This CDR3 is built from 15 residues. Losses at the gene ends were 3 bases for V and 1 base for J; bases not matched to a gene: 3. The germline CDR1 and CDR2 sequences are SGDLS and YYNGEE. The CDR3 DNA follows: TGTGCCAGCAGCGGCCAGCGGGGGGGCACAGATACGCAGTATTTT. This sequence encodes CASSGQRGGTDTQYF.